The T cell receptor (beta chain) under discussion was sequenced for a study of cytomegalovirus exposure and HLA in healthy donors (dated by TCRdb to about 2017). Broadly, across the study: An earlier analysis of fewer than 750 of the donors reported around 280 Gb of sequence data and around 110 million unique TCR beta sequences obtained from around 190 million T cells. Roughly 310 gigabases of sequencing data and 70 million to 85 million unique TCR sequences were included in an early release covering around 650 HLA-typed donors. Of the approximately 370 genotyped donors, over 80% were placed in the genetic ancestry cluster associated with self-reported Caucasian donors. The aim of the study was to test whether cataloging public T cell receptors could identify signatures of past pathogen exposure. The T cell repertoires of several hundred subjects were profiled by immunosequencing and related to cytomegalovirus serostatus. Besides the first cohort of 550 to 750 subjects, a separate validation cohort made up of about 120 different subjects was used. The study combined high-throughput TCR immunosequencing, statistical association of individual TCRs with disease status, and machine learning to predict cytomegalovirus infection status. A later analysis re-examined previously published TCR beta repertoires from several hundred donors and added high-resolution HLA genotyping to investigate patterns of TCR occurrence. Rather than using new phenotypic data, the later analysis identified candidate immune exposures from TCR beta sequences and from how often those sequences occurred across donors. In an earlier analysis of over 550 of the donors, high-throughput TCR beta sequencing was used to judge whether each TCR beta V gene segment behaved as functional or pseudogenic. Donor age, sex, ethnicity and CMV serostatus were collected together with the repertoire data. A later genetic analysis used genome-wide SNP genotypes for 398 of the 666 donors, treating that subset as a discovery cohort. Every discovery cohort repertoire had been produced on one sequencing platform. HLA typing covered class I and class II loci at four-digit resolution. Typing coverage differed by locus: A, B, C, DRB1 and DQB1 were typed in about 629-630 donors, DQA1 in approximately 520, DPA1 in 600 to 610, and DPB1 in 400 to 480. Because of strong linkage in the cohort, a few DR-DQ haplotypes were treated as single units for association and clustering. Across 398 genotyped donors of the cohort, an average of approximately 200,000 unique TCR beta nucleotide sequences per donor were sequenced, and 15% to 20% of those sequences were non-productive.

The cohort was made up of approximately 670 healthy bone marrow donors. At the time of sampling, every cohort member was nominally healthy, though immune exposures that went unrecorded were likely present. The donor was CMV seropositive and belonged to the group of around 300 seropositive cohort members. Each donor provided a peripheral blood sample, and peripheral blood mononuclear cells were used for TCR beta sequencing. Genomic DNA extraction from the blood cell samples was performed with the Qiagen DNeasy Blood Extraction Kit. This clone was found a few times. The clone's antigen remains unknown. No clone much larger than this one lies a single base away; base qualities are absent. General study outcomes and caveats: In a later genetic analysis, a missense DCLRE1C variant was associated with V-gene and J-gene trimming of TCR beta chains, and the association was replicated in an independent cohort. In a later analysis, TCR association rates were found to vary across HLA loci, with the most associated TCRs seen for DRB1 alleles and the fewest for HLA-C alleles. Most CMV-associated TCR beta chains appeared to be HLA-restricted in a later analysis, and the HLA associations seemed to be driven largely by CMV exposure. Immune exposure information for the cohort was limited to CMV serostatus. The earlier analysis of 587 of the donors excluded roughly 17 rarely observed V segments, including chromosome 9 orphons, because counts were too low. HLA typing was unavailable for some donors at each locus, so association tests used only the typed subset. Only TCR beta chains were sequenced in this cohort, and the absence of alpha or paired-chain data limited detectable features. A later analysis found that HLA-associated TCR beta chains were more clonally expanded and had lower generation probabilities than equally common non-associated chains. In a later analysis, around 17,000 TCR beta sequences were associated with specific HLA alleles at a false discovery rate of 0.05. The sequencing pipeline was judged likely to have produced a cluster of highly shared sequence variants as a technical artifact. Cytomegalovirus status was reported to be diagnosed by the classifier with high specificity and sensitivity in both the original and validation cohorts. A later analysis reported that several top co-occurrence clusters appeared linked to parvovirus B19, influenza, CMV and Epstein-Barr virus. According to a later genetic analysis, donors in an Asian-associated ancestry cluster had fewer N-insertions in productive TCRs than the approximately 700-donor mean. Sequencing depth was assumed to be roughly uniform across donors in the presence/absence analyses, though that assumption may not hold. It was suggested by the authors that the approach could potentially be generalized to other disease states and immunological phenotypes. In an earlier analysis of 587 of the donors, most TCR beta V segments were observed in productive rearrangements about 87% or about 30% of the time, broadly matching IMGT annotations. A further reported finding was that TCR beta sequences accurately predicted the HLA-A and HLA-B alleles for most subjects in the first cohort. Correlated functional status among segregating V segments might reflect linkage disequilibrium, but an unknown experimental factor could not be ruled out. Some IMGT-functional V segments, including TRBV6-2 and TRBV6-3, could not be told apart with the 87-base-pair reads, so those segments were excluded. Across donors, most TCR sequences were observed very rarely, whereas some public TCRs were present in many individuals. When HLA alleles, especially DR and DQ, strongly co-occurred, TCR associations were difficult to assign to individual alleles. In vitro tests confirmed that a few of the cytomegalovirus-associated TCR beta chains recognize cytomegalovirus antigens. A total of about 180 TCR beta chains were listed by the study as associated with cytomegalovirus.

Library construction relied on the immunoSEQ multiplex PCR assay. A mixture of 60 forward primers for TCR Vbeta segments and 13 reverse primers for TCR Jbeta segments was used in the multiplex PCR. A multiplex PCR assay on genomic DNA amplified the CDR3 region of rearranged TCR beta genes. Amplified TCR beta libraries were sequenced as 87-base-pair reads on the Illumina HiSeq System. For the original study's pipeline: In a later analysis, some 80 million unique TCR beta chains were counted across the 500 to 700 repertoires, and about 9.9 million of these chains were shared by at least two donors. Raw reads were error-corrected and collapsed into unique sequences with a nearest-neighbor algorithm that merged closely related sequences to remove PCR and sequencing errors. CDR3 sequences were aligned to IMGT reference sequences to assign V, D and J gene segments. Each retained sequence needed at least a six-nucleotide match to both a V gene segment and a J gene segment. A rearrangement counted as productive if the CDR3 had no stop codons and remained in frame with V and J, and every other rearrangement counted as non-productive. CDR3 was defined according to IMGT convention as the region running from the second conserved V-encoded cysteine to the conserved J-encoded phenylalanine. In an earlier analysis of more than 550 of the donors, sequences lacking an unambiguous match to a single V gene segment were excluded. An earlier analysis of 550 to 650 of the donors classified V segments as functional when productive rearrangements were above 56.7% and as segregating when the standard deviation between donors was above 5%. A statistical classification framework was developed to diagnose cytomegalovirus status using the catalog of TCR beta chain sequences. In a later analysis, TCR nucleotide sequences were compared against IMGT/GENE-DB human TR gene sequences so that V and J genes could be assigned. In a later analysis, CDR3 sequences and most-parsimonious VDJ recombination scenarios were assigned using the TCRdist pipeline. In a later analysis, each TCR beta chain was defined by its CDR3 amino acid sequence together with its V-gene family, and reads without a unique V-gene family were excluded. In a later analysis, approximately 590 highly shared, low-generation-probability nucleotide sequences were removed to address suspected cross-contamination and a sequencing artifact. For each public chain, a later analysis derived a clonal expansion index from normalized ranks of inferred template counts within each repertoire. A later analysis computed generation probabilities with a VDJ recombination model fitted to out-of-frame rearrangements, and checked the results against IGoR. A later analysis scored TCR-TCR, TCR-HLA and TCR-CMV co-occurrence with hypergeometric tests, applying a repertoire-size bias correction to TCR pairs. False discovery rates were estimated in a later analysis by permuting HLA or CMV assignments 20 times. In a later analysis, co-occurring TCRs were grouped using DBSCAN, with TCRdist sequence similarity added in when clustering inside HLA-allele-positive subsets. Repertoires with fewer than 30,000 or more than 120,000 public chains were left out of co-occurrence clustering, as were about 5 repertoires with anomalous nucleotide sharing. TCRdb took this table from immuneACCESS and kept in-frame rearrangements with V and J called. Such tables lack part of the clones; where checked against another copy, unresolved V genes explain under half of the gap, and the rest is unexplained. V and J calls plus clone size are reproduced from that table; the DNA served to infer D and trimming. A total of fewer than 130,000 clones appear in this sample, 65% to 85% of them only once. Roughly 5.6% of the sample comes from the top ten.

In the germline V gene, CDR1 corresponds to MGHDK and CDR2 to SYGVNS. The CDR3 runs 11 amino acids, cysteine and phenylalanine included. The sequence is cut down to CDR3 DNA, 33 bases in frame from base 1. V gives up 6 bases and J gives up 6 bases, and the segment between their germline ends measures 6 bases. The V and J genes are TRBV25-1 and TRBJ2-1; no D gene can be assigned with confidence. This receptor was identified in a man aged 25-45 years in good health and CMV-seropositive. The material sequenced was PBMCs. The sequenced DNA is TGTGCCAGCAGCCGCAGCAATGAGCAGTTCTTC. Its translation is CASSRSNEQFF. Joined to the reference TRBV25-1 and TRBJ2-1 proteins, this CDR3 gives the full variable domain: EADIYQTPRYLVIGTGKKITLECSQTMGHDKMYWYQQDPGMELHLIHYSYGVNSTEKGDLSSESTVSRIRTEHFPLTLESARPSHTSQYLCASSRSNEQFFGPGTRLTVL.